These 26 T cell receptor beta chains were sequenced from one sample in a study of CD8+CD57+ T cells in acquired aplastic anemia (dated by TCRdb to the late 2010s). Sequenced on an Illumina HiSeq 2000. Genomic DNA served as template for TCR beta VDJ combination and CDR3 sequence profiling. TCRdb handled the public reads itself, with Q25 trimming in fastp and clone calling in MiXCR, and kept productive beta chains. Every distinct CDR3 protein forms one entry, paired with its most common genes and DNA. The sample has 150,000 to 200,000 distinct CDR3 sequences on record, around 65% of them singletons. Jointly, the top ten make up roughly 50% of the sample. Sequences were obtained from sorted CD4+, CD8+, or CD8+CD57+ T cells (not recorded which) from PBMCs. These receptors were taken from a human donor with severe aplastic anemia or a healthy control (not recorded which).

The table lists this clonotype with many counts. The chain has TRBV11-2 and TRBJ2-7; TRBD2 might be the D (6 bases). CDR3 size: 13 residues. Germline values: CDR1 SGHAT, CDR2 FQNNGV. Trimming shortened V by 1 base and J by 6 bases, and 10 bases separated the two germline ends. CDR3 amino acids: CASSLVGLGEQYF. CDR3 nucleotide sequence: TGTGCCAGCAGCTTAGTGGGACTCGGCGAGCAGTACTTC.

This clonotype occurred many times. The genes are TRBV12-3 or TRBV12-4 and TRBJ2-5; TRBD2 might be the D (6 bases). Between the trimmed V and J ends, which lost 3 bases and 5 bases, there was a span of 16 bases. The CDR3 totals 15 residues. The DNA for the CDR3 is TGTGCCAGCAGTTTTTTCAAGGGCAGCGGGGAGACCCAGTACTTC. Translated, it gives CASSFFKGSGETQYF.

J is TRBJ1-2 and V is TRBV7-8; tentatively, D is TRBD1 (5 bases). V gave up 1 base and J gave up 8 bases, with 14 bases separating them. The CDR3 length is 14 residues. The germline gives CDR1 SGHVS, CDR2 FQNEAQ. The CDR3 sequence: CASSLEGRVGGYTF. Written as DNA, the CDR3 is TGTGCCAGCAGCTTAGAGGGCAGGGTGGGGGGCTACACCTTC.

The chain links TRBV14 to TRBJ1-4, with 8 bases identical to TRBD1. In germline, CDR1 is SGHDN, CDR2 FVKESK. V shed 2 bases, J shed 7 bases, and the junction held 9 bases outside the gene matches. The CDR3 has 16 residues. CDR3 nucleotides: TGTGCCAGCAGCCAACCGTCGGACAGGGCGAGTGAAAAACTGTTTTTT. It translates to CASSQPSDRASEKLFF. Based on the CDR3 plus reference TRBV14 and TRBJ1-4, the full variable domain is EAGVTQFPSHSVIEKGQTVTLRCDPISGHDNLYWYRRVMGKEIKFLLHFVKESKQDESGMPNNRFLAERTGGTYSTLKVQPAELEDSGVYFCASSQPSDRASEKLFFGSGTQLSVL.

This sequence joins TRBV20-1 and TRBJ2-7; weak D call: TRBD2 (5 bases). Looked up from germline, CDR1 is DFQATT and CDR2 is SNEGSKA (reference sequence). The length of the CDR3 is 15 residues. V was trimmed by 0 bases and J by 3 bases, leaving 15 bases between them. The CDR3 reads CSARDFRGRDYEQYF. CDR3 nucleotides: TGCAGTGCTAGAGATTTCCGGGGTCGTGACTACGAGCAGTACTTC.

This clonotype was observed a handful of times. The chain has TRBV7-6 and TRBJ2-7; 7 bases agree with TRBD2. This CDR3 has 13 residues. Germline CDR1 is SGHVS and CDR2 is FNYEAQ. J gave up 5 bases and V 5 bases, and 6 bases lay outside the gene matches. DNA for the CDR3: TGTGCCAGCAGCCGCGAAGGGACTAACGAGCAGTACTTC. It translates to CASSREGTNEQYF.

This clonotype showed up many times. The V and J genes are TRBV20-1 and TRBJ2-7, with 10 bases that match TRBD2. The CDR3 spans 13 residues. The junction had 2 bases not matched to a gene; V was cut back by 3 bases and J by 3 bases. Germline CDR1 is DFQATT and CDR2 is SNEGSKA (reference sequence). CDR3 amino acids: CSASGTSDYEQYF. CDR3 coding DNA: TGCAGTGCTAGCGGGACTAGCGACTACGAGCAGTACTTC.

The genes are TRBV19 and TRBJ1-5; 8 bases map to TRBD1. CDR3 length: 14 residues. V shed 1 base, J shed 7 bases, and the junction held 3 bases outside the gene matches. Per the germline V gene, CDR1 is LNHDA and CDR2 is SQIVND (reference sequence). The CDR3 loop is CASSIGTGRQPQHF. CDR3 sequence (DNA): TGTGCCAGTAGTATAGGGACAGGGCGGCAGCCCCAGCATTTT.

This clonotype was detected a few times. The chain links TRBV30 to TRBJ2-7; 7 positions match TRBD1. From germline, CDR1 is GTSNPN and CDR2 SVGIG (reference sequence). The CDR3 spans 12 residues. J gave up 5 bases and V 4 bases, and 5 bases lay outside the gene matches. The CDR3 loop reads CAWKGARDEQYF. The CDR3, as DNA: TGTGCCTGGAAGGGGGCGCGGGACGAGCAGTACTTC.

The gene calls are TRBV2 and TRBJ2-2; 9 bases are shared with TRBD2. CDR1 and CDR2 (germline): SNHLY, FYNNEI. With 7 bases clipped from V and 1 base from J, the junction kept 4 bases outside the gene matches. This CDR3 contains 15 residues. This CDR3 is CASTLTSGNTGELFF. The CDR3 nucleotides are TGTGCCAGCACCCTGACTAGCGGGAACACCGGGGAGCTGTTTTTT.

There are a few counts of this clonotype. The chain couples TRBV24-1 to TRBJ2-7, with TRBD2 identical over 9 bases. V lost 5 bases and J lost 6; bases outside the gene matches: 4. This CDR3 contains 13 residues. The germline CDR1 and CDR2 sequences are KGHDR and SFDVKD. Here the CDR3 DNA reads TGTGCCACCAGTGTTAGCGGGAGTGGCGAGCAGTACTTC. Protein sequence: CATSVSGSGEQYF.

The J gene is TRBJ2-7, the V gene TRBV7-9, with 8 bases aligning to TRBD1. V gave up 9 bases and J gave up 6 bases; unmatched junction bases: 10. Germline CDR1 is SEHNR and CDR2 is FQNEAQ (reference sequence). The CDR3 runs to 13 residues. This chain's CDR3 is CASLGTGIGEQYF. CDR3 nucleotide sequence: TGTGCCAGTCTAGGGACAGGAATCGGCGAGCAGTACTTC.

This sequence joins TRBV7-9 and TRBJ1-3; D not resolved. CDR1 and CDR2 (germline): SEHNR, FQNEAQ (reference sequence). Trimming took 4 bases from V and 8 from J, leaving 15 bases between them. CDR3 length: 14 residues. The CDR3 protein is CASSSPGRWDTIYF. The CDR3 DNA follows: TGTGCCAGCAGCTCGCCCGGCAGGTGGGACACCATATATTTT.

The chain carries TRBV7-9 and TRBJ2-3; D unresolved. Trimming stripped 6 bases from V and 0 bases from J, with 13 bases between. The CDR3 is 15 amino acids. The V gene's germline CDR1 is SEHNR and CDR2 FQNEAQ (reference sequence). CDR3 region: CASSTTAASTDTQYF. Here the CDR3 DNA reads TGTGCCAGCAGTACCACGGCAGCTAGCACAGATACGCAGTATTTT.

The chain uses TRBV15 and TRBJ1-2; D gene uncertain. Germline loops: CDR1 LNHNV, CDR2 YYDKDF (reference sequence). V was cut by 0 bases and J by 3 bases, with 8 bases left in between. This CDR3 comprises 14 residues. The CDR3 loop reads CATSRDPGYYGYTF. The DNA for the CDR3 is TGTGCCACCAGCAGAGACCCCGGCTACTATGGCTACACCTTC.

This clonotype turned up a few times. V usage is TRBV7-8 and J usage is TRBJ2-7; 7 bases line up with TRBD1. The CDR3 totals 14 residues. Losses at the gene ends were 5 bases for V and 3 bases for J; bases not matched to a gene: 7. The germline CDR1 and CDR2 sequences are SGHVS and FQNEAQ. The CDR3 loop reads CASSPQGEGYEQYF. The CDR3 DNA is TGTGCCAGCAGCCCGCAGGGGGAAGGCTACGAGCAGTACTTC.

The rearrangement links TRBV7-6 to TRBJ1-2; TRBD1 might be the D (5 bases). Trimming took 5 bases from V and 1 from J, leaving 8 bases between them. The CDR3 is 13 amino acids. Germline CDR1 is SGHVS and CDR2 is FNYEAQ. Here the CDR3 DNA reads TGTGCCAGCAGCCGTGACAGTAACTATGGCTACACCTTC. It translates to CASSRDSNYGYTF.

The CDR3 DNA reads TGTGCCAGCAGCTTAATCAGGGGACTGGGGACGAGGAAGACTGAAGCTTTCTTT. This codes for CASSLIRGLGTRKTEAFF. The chain recombines TRBV7-3 with TRBJ1-1, with TRBD1 as a possible D gene (6 bases). Trimming removed 1 base from V and 5 bases from J, with 23 bases in between. The CDR3 length is 18 residues. Germline CDR1 and CDR2: SGHTA and FQGTGA.

This clonotype was detected ten times or more. V gene TRBV5-1 combines with J gene TRBJ1-1; D gene unclear. The ends were cut back, 4 bases at V and 0 bases at J, with 13 bases in the middle. The CDR3 extends over 15 amino acids. Germline V gene lookup returns CDR1 SGHRS and CDR2 YFSETQ. The CDR3 reads CASSLSGQMNTEAFF. The CDR3 DNA reads TGCGCCAGCAGCCTGTCCGGGCAGATGAACACTGAAGCTTTCTTT.

This clonotype was detected once. At one of its ends the junction is not consistent with the germline gene, which may arise from a read error. The chain combines TRBV10-2 with TRBJ1-5; D gene uncertain. The length of the CDR3 is 14 residues. CDR1 is WSHSY and CDR2 is SAAADI in the germline V gene. The CDR3 DNA reads as TGTGCCAGCAGCCTCGGCCTGAACAATCAGCCCCAGCATTTT. The encoded protein is CASSLGLNNQPQHF.

This clonotype was seen a few times. The chain recombines TRBV6-4 with TRBJ1-4, with 11 bases identical to TRBD1. The CDR3 runs to 17 residues. V lost 5 bases, J lost 1 base, and 6 bases stayed unmatched. CDR1 is MRHNA, CDR2 SNTAGT, per germline. DNA for the CDR3: TGTGCCAGCAGTTTCCGGGACAGGGGGGTAACTAATGAAAAACTGTTTTTT. Translation: CASSFRDRGVTNEKLFF.

The table lists this clonotype with many counts. This chain joins TRBV20-1 and TRBJ2-7; D might be TRBD1 (5 bases). This CDR3 contains 13 residues. CDR1 is DFQATT, CDR2 SNEGSKA, per germline (reference sequence). The germline V and J ends were trimmed by 3 bases and 5 bases, with 14 bases remaining between them. The CDR3 here is CSASREMWDEQYF. CDR3 nucleotide sequence: TGCAGTGCTAGCAGGGAAATGTGGGACGAGCAGTACTTC.

This chain joins TRBV6-5 and TRBJ2-3, with D perhaps matching TRBD2 (5 bases). Germline lookup yields CDR1 MNHEY and CDR2 SVGAGI. The CDR3 totals 13 residues. Trimming removed 7 bases at V and 4 bases at J, with 12 bases between. The CDR3: CASTSGIADTQYF. CDR3 DNA: TGTGCCAGCACGAGCGGAATCGCAGATACGCAGTATTTT.

The chain recombines TRBV9 with TRBJ2-1; D call uncertain. The germline gives CDR1 SGDLS, CDR2 YYNGEE. The length of the CDR3 is 13 residues. The germline V and J ends were trimmed by 3 bases and 4 bases, with 8 bases remaining between them. Here the CDR3 reads CASSANSYNEQFF. Written as DNA, the CDR3 is TGTGCCAGCAGCGCCAACAGTTACAATGAGCAGTTCTTC.

This sequence joins TRBV7-9 and TRBJ1-1; D not certain. CDR3 size: 13 residues. V dropped 7 bases and J dropped 0 bases, with 9 bases sitting between them. Germline loops: CDR1 SEHNR, CDR2 FQNEAQ (reference sequence). CDR3 DNA sequence: TGTGCCAGCATATTAAATTTGAACACTGAAGCTTTCTTT. Translation gives CASILNLNTEAFF.

J is TRBJ2-3 and V is TRBV7-3; tentative D call: TRBD2 (5 bases). Looked up from germline, CDR1 is SGHTA and CDR2 is FQGTGA. The V end was cut by 2 bases, the J end by 6 bases, with 9 bases between. CDR3 length: 13 amino acids. The CDR3 here is CASSLFGKDTQYF. Here the CDR3 DNA reads TGTGCCAGCAGCTTATTCGGGAAGGATACGCAGTATTTT.